The source of this TCR beta chain is a study of T cell changes during pregnancy in multiple sclerosis. V was clipped by 1 base and J by 1 base, with 10 bases between them. Germline V lookup: CDR1 SEHNR, CDR2 FQNEAQ (reference sequence). This CDR3 is 15 amino acids long. Method: immunoSEQ multiplex PCR; TCRdb's copy keeps in-frame clones and lacks some. Of about 47,000 clones in the sample, 80% to 95% were seen once. The chain links TRBV7-9 to TRBJ1-1, with D perhaps TRBD1 (6 bases). This sequence was found in a female donor with multiple sclerosis, enrolled in a pregnancy study. This sample comprised peripheral blood, obtained in the third trimester of pregnancy. The CDR3 reads CASSLGGQTNTEAFF. The CDR3 DNA reads as TGTGCCAGCAGCTTAGGTGGACAGACGAACACTGAAGCTTTCTTT.